The 23 T cell receptor beta chains listed next were all sequenced from one sample in a study of blood T cell repertoires in COVID-19. The data were produced by immunoSEQ multiplex PCR, yet TCRdb's version contains in-frame clones alone and is incomplete. Among 250,000 or so clones, less than 85% were seen once, and the ten largest hold around 1.8%. The specimen was PBMCs or T cells enriched from blood (not recorded which). These receptors were collected from a man aged 60-69 years who had recovered from COVID-19.

V gene TRBV24-1 combines with J gene TRBJ2-1; TRBD2 agrees at 8 bases. The germline V gene has CDR1 KGHDR and CDR2 SFDVKD. V dropped 6 bases and J dropped 2; count of bases not matched to a gene: 8. The CDR3 runs to 16 residues. The CDR3 loop reads CATSPPGGRPYNEQFF. The CDR3 DNA reads TGTGCCACCAGTCCCCCGGGCGGGAGGCCCTACAATGAGCAGTTCTTC.

This rearrangement joins TRBV7-2 to TRBJ1-5, with D perhaps matching TRBD1 (6 bases). Germline CDR1 reads SGHTA; CDR2 reads FQGNSA. The length of the CDR3 is 14 residues. V shed 5 bases and J shed 3 bases, with 11 bases lying between them. The CDR3 spells CASSPTGSNQPQHF. DNA of the CDR3: TGTGCCAGCAGCCCCACAGGGTCCAATCAGCCCCAGCATTTT.

The gene calls are TRBV30 and TRBJ2-1, with a tentative D call TRBD2 (6 bases). V lost 0 bases, J lost 6 bases, and 9 bases lay in between. Germline-derived CDR1 and CDR2 are GTSNPN and SVGIG (reference sequence). CDR3 length equals 13 residues. CDR3 amino acids: CAWSVRRGNEQFF. The CDR3 DNA reads as TGTGCCTGGAGTGTACGGAGGGGCAATGAGCAGTTCTTC.

The chain combines TRBV7-2 with TRBJ2-2; D is uncertain. The CDR3 consists of 16 residues. The V and J ends lost 1 base and 4 bases respectively, with 13 bases between them. Germline lookup yields CDR1 SGHTA and CDR2 FQGNSA. The CDR3 nucleotides read TGTGCCAGCAGCTTAGAACCTCTCCCGGGCACCGGGGAGCTGTTTTTT. It is translated as CASSLEPLPGTGELFF.

The CDR3 is CASSLLPGQVTEAFF. In DNA form, the CDR3 reads TGTGCCAGCAGCTTACTACCGGGACAAGTCACTGAAGCTTTCTTT. This chain joins TRBV7-3 and TRBJ1-1; perhaps TRBD1 as D (6 bases). CDR1 is SGHTA, CDR2 FQGTGA, per germline. The CDR3 length is 15 residues. V was pared by 2 bases and J by 4 bases, with 14 bases between.

V is TRBV5-1 and J is TRBJ2-1, with 9 nucleotides matching TRBD1. The CDR3 loop spans 13 amino acids. The J segment lost 6 bases and the V segment lost 4 bases, leaving 2 bases of the junction unmatched. CDR1 is SGHRS, CDR2 YFSETQ, per germline. CDR3 sequence (DNA): TGCGCCAGCAGCCTGGACAGGGGCAATGAGCAGTTCTTC. Protein: CASSLDRGNEQFF.

The chain has TRBV7-8 and TRBJ2-7; the D is unclear. There are 13 residues in the CDR3. V lost 1 base and J lost 3, with 7 bases in between. Per the germline V gene, CDR1 is SGHVS and CDR2 is FQNEAQ. CDR3 amino acids: CASSLGQFYEQYF. CDR3 nucleotides: TGTGCCAGCAGCTTAGGCCAGTTCTACGAGCAGTACTTC.

This chain connects TRBV7-8 to TRBJ1-1, with D perhaps TRBD1 (5 bases). V was trimmed by 3 bases and J by 3 bases, leaving 14 bases between them. This CDR3 is built from 15 residues. Germline assignment: CDR1 SGHVS and CDR2 FQNEAQ. CDR3 bases: TGTGCCAGCAGCTTGGTCCAGGGAGGGGACACTGAAGCTTTCTTT. It specifies CASSLVQGGDTEAFF.

The chain links TRBV5-1 to TRBJ2-7; 7 nucleotides agree with TRBD1. From germline, CDR1 is SGHRS and CDR2 YFSETQ. With V trimmed by 4 bases and J by 5 bases, 9 bases remained unmatched. The CDR3 totals 14 residues. The DNA for the CDR3 is TGCGCCAGCAGCCCCCTGAGGGGGCCCAACGAGCAGTACTTC. Translated: CASSPLRGPNEQYF. Full variable domain (remainder filled in from reference TRBV5-1 and TRBJ2-7): KAGVTQTPRYLIKTRGQQVTLSCSPISGHRSVSWYQQTPGQGLQFLFEYFSETQRNKGNFPGRFSGRQFSNSRSEMNVSTLELGDSALYLCASSPLRGPNEQYFGPGTRLTVT.

The chain employs TRBV4-1 and TRBJ1-2; a possible D gene is TRBD1 (6 bases). Germline V gene sequence: CDR1 MGHRA, CDR2 YSYEKL. The CDR3 contains 16 residues. The V gene lost 1 base and the J gene lost 5 bases, with 17 bases spanning the gap. The CDR3 region is CASSQGTHFGQYGYTF. The CDR3, as DNA: TGCGCCAGCAGCCAAGGGACCCACTTCGGACAGTATGGCTACACCTTC.

This chain links TRBV19 with TRBJ2-7; TRBD1 matches at 7 bases. After removal of 4 bases from V and 2 bases from J, the junction contained 5 bases not matched to a gene. CDR1 is LNHDA and CDR2 is SQIVND in the germline V gene (reference sequence). This CDR3 comprises 14 residues. The DNA for the CDR3 is TGTGCCAGTAGTAACCGACAGGGTCCCTACGAGCAGTACTTC. It translates to CASSNRQGPYEQYF.

The chain is built from TRBV7-9 and TRBJ2-5; TRBD1 aligns across 8 bases. Germline V gene lookup returns CDR1 SEHNR and CDR2 FQNEAQ (reference sequence). The trim removed 4 bases at V and 5 bases at J, leaving 9 bases unmatched. There are 15 residues in the CDR3. The CDR3 sequence is CASSSGGHFRETQYF. CDR3 coding DNA: TGTGCCAGCAGCTCAGGGGGCCATTTTCGGGAGACCCAGTACTTC.

The chain recombines TRBV7-2 with TRBJ2-1; D is perhaps TRBD2 (6 bases). V lost 6 bases to trimming and J lost 7 bases, with 19 bases between them. This CDR3 spans 15 amino acids. Germline V gives CDR1 SGHTA, CDR2 FQGNSA. CDR3 sequence reads: CASSPSRGGWNEQFF. The CDR3, as DNA: TGTGCCAGCAGTCCTAGCCGGGGAGGTTGGAATGAGCAGTTCTTC.

The rearrangement joins TRBV10-3 to TRBJ1-1, with TRBD1 identical over 8 bases. Trimming removed 1 base from V and 2 bases from J; junction bases left unmatched: 3. The CDR3 is 15 amino acids. Germline V lookup: CDR1 ENHRY, CDR2 SYGVKD. CDR3 amino acids: CAISELGQGNTEAFF. CDR3 DNA: TGTGCCATCAGTGAGTTAGGACAGGGTAACACTGAAGCTTTCTTT.

The CDR3 DNA reads as TGTGCCATCAGTGAGAGCTCCAATCAGCCCCAGCATTTT. The encoded protein is CAISESSNQPQHF. V is TRBV10-3 and J is TRBJ1-5; D remains ambiguous. V was shortened by 2 bases and J by 3 bases, with 5 bases between the two germline ends. This CDR3 is built from 13 residues. Germline CDR1 and CDR2: ENHRY and SYGVKD.

V and J are TRBV6-5 and TRBJ2-3, with a weak D call TRBD2 (6 bases). The CDR3 extends over 13 amino acids. Germline assignment: CDR1 MNHEY and CDR2 SVGAGI. V was pared by 6 bases and J by 5 bases, with 12 bases between. CDR3 DNA sequence: TGTGCCAGCAGGGTTACGGGACTAGATACGCAGTATTTT. This gives the protein CASRVTGLDTQYF.

The J gene is TRBJ1-5, the V gene TRBV7-8, with 10 bases that match TRBD1. CDR1 is SGHVS and CDR2 is FQNEAQ in the germline V gene. This CDR3 has 15 amino acids. The V and J ends lost 4 bases and 3 bases, in that order; junction bases with no gene match: 3. CDR3 region: CASSSTGGYNQPQHF. The CDR3 bases are TGTGCCAGCAGCTCGACAGGGGGCTACAATCAGCCCCAGCATTTT.

The rearrangement uses TRBV11-2 and TRBJ2-2; TRBD2 matches at 12 bases. V was clipped by 1 base and J by 4 bases; unmatched bases: 1. The CDR3 consists of 16 residues. The germline CDR1 and CDR2 sequences are SGHAT and FQNNGV. CDR3 loop: CASSLAGLAGTGELFF. In DNA form, the CDR3 reads TGTGCCAGCAGCTTAGCGGGACTAGCGGGCACCGGGGAGCTGTTTTTT.

V gene TRBV28 combines with J gene TRBJ1-4; a possible D gene is TRBD1 (5 bases). From germline, CDR1 is MDHEN and CDR2 SYDVKM. Trimming took 8 bases from V and 7 from J, leaving 23 bases between them. The CDR3 extends over 16 amino acids. CDR3 region: CASSSGGSSYSEKLFF. The CDR3 DNA follows: TGTGCCAGCTCATCCGGGGGGTCGAGTTATAGTGAAAAACTGTTTTTT.

The CDR3 loop reads CASSPGRGNTEAFF. The CDR3 nucleotides read TGTGCCAGCAGCCCGGGGCGGGGGAACACTGAAGCTTTCTTT. The V gene is TRBV7-6, the J gene TRBJ1-1; a weak D match, TRBD1 (5 bases). CDR3 length equals 14 residues. The germline gives CDR1 SGHVS, CDR2 FNYEAQ. Trimming took off 5 bases at V and 1 base at J, with 11 bases between the two ends. Complete variable domain (other parts from reference TRBV7-6 and TRBJ1-1): GAGVSQSPRYKVTKRGQDVALRCDPISGHVSLYWYRQALGQGPEFLTYFNYEAQQDKSGLPNDRFSAERPEGSISTLTIQRTEQRDSAMYRCASSPGRGNTEAFFGQGTRLTVV.

The chain carries TRBV10-3 and TRBJ2-2; possibly TRBD2 for D (5 bases). V lost 8 bases and J 3 bases, leaving 16 bases between the germline ends. This CDR3 contains 15 residues. Germline CDR1 ENHRY, CDR2 SYGVKD. The CDR3, as DNA: TGTGCCATCCAGTCGACCAAGGAGGACACCGGGGAGCTGTTTTTT. Encoded protein: CAIQSTKEDTGELFF.

This chain uses TRBV24-1 with TRBJ1-6, with D possibly being TRBD1 (6 bases). V shed 3 bases and J shed 6 bases, with 8 bases lying between them. Germline V lookup: CDR1 KGHDR, CDR2 SFDVKD. The CDR3 extends over 14 amino acids. CDR3 in DNA: TGTGCCACCAGTGATGTACAGGGTAATTCACCCCTCCACTTT. It translates to CATSDVQGNSPLHF.

This rearrangement joins TRBV5-1 to TRBJ1-4, with D perhaps TRBD1 (6 bases). The germline V gene encodes CDR1 SGHRS and CDR2 YFSETQ. The CDR3 spans 13 residues. V shed 1 base and J shed 8 bases, with 9 bases lying between them. The CDR3 DNA follows: TGCGCCAGCAGCTTGCCGCAGGGGGAAAAACTGTTTTTT. Translated, it gives CASSLPQGEKLFF.